These T cell receptor beta chains were read from a single sample in a study of CD4 T cells in relation to SARS-CoV-2 and coronaviruses. No antigen is known for these receptors. Only in-frame clones appear in the TCRdb table, and some are missing; sequencing was by immunoSEQ multiplex PCR. The sample has around 28,000 clones, roughly 82% seen once. Sequenced input: memory CD4+ T cells from PBMCs, cultured in vitro. The receptors were sampled from an adult with COVID-19. CDR3s include the opening cysteine and the closing phenylalanine or tryptophan. The D gene is left open where the match is weak. For some rows the clone size is stated as once, few or many, or as a class when expanded; others skip it.

V,D,J,size,DNA,CDR3
TRBV27,-,TRBJ1-1,few,TGTGCCAGCAGGCTGGGGGCAGGGAAAGGCACTGAAGCTTTCTTT,CASRLGAGKGTEAFF
TRBV5-6,TRBD1,TRBJ1-5,-,TGTGCCAGCAGCCACATGGGGACAGGGGGCAATCAGCCCCAGCATTTT,CASSHMGTGGNQPQHF
TRBV24-1,TRBD2,TRBJ2-1,-,TGTGCCACCAGTGGGACTAGCGGGAGTATCTACAATGAGCAGTTCTTC,CATSGTSGSIYNEQFF
TRBV6-5,TRBD2,TRBJ2-5,-,TGTGCCAGCAAAGCTAGCGGGAACCAAGAGACCCAGTACTTC,CASKASGNQETQYF
TRBV24-1,-,TRBJ1-5,-,TGTGCCACCAGCAGCCAAGGGACCGCCACCCTACCCCAGCATTTT,CATSSQGTATLPQHF
TRBV4-2,-,TRBJ1-6,-,TGTGCCAGCAGCCAAGGTGGCATTTCACCCCTCCACTTT,CASSQGGISPLHF
TRBV28,-,TRBJ2-7,few,TGTGCCAGCAATCAACCGGGACTGGGTCTATACGAGCAGTACTTC,CASNQPGLGLYEQYF
TRBV7-9,TRBD2,TRBJ2-7,few,TGTGCCTCGCAGCAATCTAGCGGTTCCTACGAGCAGTACTTC,CASQQSSGSYEQYF
TRBV4-2,-,TRBJ2-7,-,TGTGCCAGCAGCCAAGTTTACAGGACCTACGAGCAGTACTTC,CASSQVYRTYEQYF
TRBV19,-,TRBJ2-2,few,TGTGCCAGTAGTATAGTACAAGGCAGGGGCTCCACCGGGGAGCTGTTTTTT,CASSIVQGRGSTGELFF
TRBV7-6,TRBD1,TRBJ1-1,-,TGTGCCAGCAGCTTAGGAGGGACAGGGATTGAAGCTTTCTTT,CASSLGGTGIEAFF
TRBV29-1,-,TRBJ2-7,once,TGCAGCGTTGAAAGCCGGGACGGAACCTACGAGCAGTACTTC,CSVESRDGTYEQYF
TRBV18,-,TRBJ2-5,-,TGTGCCAGCTCGCACCCCCGACACAGCCAAGAGACCCAGTACTTC,CASSHPRHSQETQYF
TRBV7-3,-,TRBJ2-1,-,TGTGCCAGCAGCTCTAGCGTCGGATACAATGAGCAGTTCTTC,CASSSSVGYNEQFF
TRBV11-1,-,TRBJ2-2,-,TGTGCCAGCAGCTTAGTATCGCGTGTAACCGGGGAGCTGTTTTTT,CASSLVSRVTGELFF
TRBV28,-,TRBJ2-1,-,TGTGCCAGCAGTTGGGAGCATGAGCAGTTCTTC,CASSWEHEQFF
TRBV27,TRBD2,TRBJ2-7,-,TGTGCCAGCAGTATAAGTAGCGGGTCTACCTACGAGCAGTACTTC,CASSISSGSTYEQYF
TRBV19,-,TRBJ2-7,once,TGTGCCAGTAGTACCCGGGACAAGAACTACGAGCAGTACTTC,CASSTRDKNYEQYF
TRBV12-3/TRBV12-4,-,TRBJ2-2,-,TGTGCCAGCACACTAATAGCCGGGGAGCTGTTTTTT,CASTLIAGELFF
TRBV20-1,TRBD1,TRBJ2-7,-,TGCAGTGCTAGTGACAGGGGTTTCCACGAGCAGTACTTC,CSASDRGFHEQYF
TRBV27,TRBD1,TRBJ1-4,-,TGTGCCAGCAGTAGGAGACAGGGGGCTGCAACTAATGAAAAACTGTTTTTT,CASSRRQGAATNEKLFF
TRBV10-3,TRBD2,TRBJ2-1,-,TGTGCCATCGGGGGACTAGCGGGAGGGAACAATGAGCAGTTCTTC,CAIGGLAGGNNEQFF
TRBV5-1,-,TRBJ1-6,-,TGCGCCAGCAGCTTGGACAGTCCCGAAGCGGGCTCACCCCTCCACTTT,CASSLDSPEAGSPLHF
TRBV7-9,TRBD2,TRBJ2-2,few,TGTGCCAGCAGCTTTGGGACTAGCGGGTTCGGAGTCACCGGGGAGCTGTTTTTT,CASSFGTSGFGVTGELFF
TRBV18,-,TRBJ2-5,-,TGTGCCAGCTCACCAACCCCAACCGGGACCCAGTACTTC,CASSPTPTGTQYF
TRBV27,TRBD1,TRBJ1-1,-,TGTGCCAGCAGTTTACAGGGGGCTCTATCGAACACTGAAGCTTTCTTT,CASSLQGALSNTEAFF
TRBV7-3,-,TRBJ2-5,-,TGTGCCAGCGCTCGGGGGCAACAAGAGACCCAGTACTTC,CASARGQQETQYF
TRBV2,-,TRBJ1-2,-,TGTGCCAGCAGATATCCCGAGGAGGGCTACACCTTC,CASRYPEEGYTF
TRBV28,TRBD1,TRBJ2-7,-,TGTGCCAGCAGTGGACCGAGCCAGGGGGCCTACGAGCAGTACTTC,CASSGPSQGAYEQYF
TRBV5-1,TRBD1,TRBJ1-5,-,TGCGCCAGCAGCACAACAGGGGGCAATCAGCCCCAGCATTTT,CASSTTGGNQPQHF
TRBV7-2,-,TRBJ2-2,-,TGTGCCAGCAGCTTAAGCAGGGACACCGGGGAGCTGTTTTTT,CASSLSRDTGELFF
TRBV7-9,TRBD2,TRBJ2-1,-,TGTGCCAGCAGCCCACTAGCGGGCTCCTACAATGAGCAGTTCTTC,CASSPLAGSYNEQFF
TRBV18,TRBD2,TRBJ2-1,-,TGTGCCAGCTCACCCGGGACTAGCGGGAGGGGAGAGCAGTTCTTC,CASSPGTSGRGEQFF
TRBV28,-,TRBJ2-6,medium-sized,TGTGCCAGCAGTTCGGGAGAGAGCTCTGGGGCCAACGTCCTGACTTTC,CASSSGESSGANVLTF
TRBV15,-,TRBJ2-2,-,TGTGCCACCAGCAGAGATGACAAGTTCACCGGGGAGCTGTTTTTT,CATSRDDKFTGELFF
TRBV2,-,TRBJ2-3,-,TGTGCCAGCAGTCCCTATGGGGCTAGCACAGATACGCAGTATTTT,CASSPYGASTDTQYF
TRBV2,-,TRBJ1-5,-,TGTGCCAGCAGTGTTGCAAACGTAGGTTGGCAGCCCCAGCATTTT,CASSVANVGWQPQHF
TRBV15,-,TRBJ2-2,-,TGTGCCACCAGCAGAGGGGGGGGCAACAGGGCCGGGGAGCTGTTTTTT,CATSRGGGNRAGELFF
TRBV6-5,TRBD1,TRBJ2-7,-,TGTGCCACCGGGGAGGGACAGGGATCCTACGAGCAGTACTTC,CATGEGQGSYEQYF
TRBV20-1,-,TRBJ2-1,once,TGCAGAGCCGCTGGGGAGCAGTTCTTC,CRAAGEQFF
TRBV5-1,TRBD2,TRBJ2-1,-,TGCGCCAGCAGCTCCAGCCCAGGACTAGCGAGCTCCTACAATGAGCAGTTCTTC,CASSSSPGLASSYNEQFF
TRBV5-5,TRBD2,TRBJ2-7,-,TGTGCCAGCAGCGAGACTAGCGTTAGCTCCTACGAGCAGTACTTC,CASSETSVSSYEQYF
TRBV28,-,TRBJ1-2,-,TGTGCCAGCAGTTTAGCAGGGAACTATGGCTACACCTTC,CASSLAGNYGYTF
TRBV27,TRBD2,TRBJ2-1,-,TGTGCCAGCAGACTGGGACTAGCGGGAGGGCAGCAGTTCTTC,CASRLGLAGGQQFF
TRBV19,-,TRBJ1-5,-,TGTGCCAGTAGTCGACAATTCAATCAGCCCCAGCATTTT,CASSRQFNQPQHF
TRBV11-2,-,TRBJ1-4,few,TGTGCCAGCAGCTTAGATCGGGACGAAAAACTGTTTTTT,CASSLDRDEKLFF
TRBV25-1,-,TRBJ2-1,few,TGTGCCAGCAAGGGGGGAGAGTTCAATGAGCAGTTCTTC,CASKGGEFNEQFF
TRBV5-1,-,TRBJ2-1,once,TGCGCCAGCAGCTTGGCCGCAGTGCGGGATTTGCGGAATGAGCAGTTCTTC,CASSLAAVRDLRNEQFF
TRBV28,TRBD1,TRBJ2-3,-,TGTGCCACCACTCGCCGGACAGGGGGGGGCACAGATACGCAGTATTTT,CATTRRTGGGTDTQYF
TRBV7-3,-,TRBJ2-7,-,TGTGCCAGCAGCGGGACCCCGCCCGGGGGTCTCTACGAGCAGTACTTC,CASSGTPPGGLYEQYF
TRBV7-9,-,TRBJ2-7,once,TGTGCCAGCAGCCTCGGCCATGCAGGGCGGGCTCTTAGCGAGCAGTACTTC,CASSLGHAGRALSEQYF
TRBV15,-,TRBJ1-1,-,TGTGCCACCAGCAGAGCCCGGGGGACTGAAGCTTTCTTT,CATSRARGTEAFF
TRBV5-1,-,TRBJ2-5,few,TGCGCCAGCAGCCCGATCTCGGGGCTCGAGCAGACCCAGTACTTC,CASSPISGLEQTQYF
TRBV27,TRBD2,TRBJ2-7,-,TGTGCCACCCGAGGTCAGCTAGCGGCCTACGAGCAGTACTTC,CATRGQLAAYEQYF
TRBV6-5,TRBD1,TRBJ1-2,-,TGTGCCTCAGTGCCAAGCGGACAGGGAGCTGGCTACACCTTC,CASVPSGQGAGYTF
TRBV7-8,-,TRBJ2-3,-,TGTGCCAGCAGCCCCCCTGGGGGGCTGCAGTATTTT,CASSPPGGLQYF
TRBV19,-,TRBJ2-6,-,TGTGCCAGTACTCTGACCGCCTTAGCTGGGGCCAACGTCCTGACTTTC,CASTLTALAGANVLTF